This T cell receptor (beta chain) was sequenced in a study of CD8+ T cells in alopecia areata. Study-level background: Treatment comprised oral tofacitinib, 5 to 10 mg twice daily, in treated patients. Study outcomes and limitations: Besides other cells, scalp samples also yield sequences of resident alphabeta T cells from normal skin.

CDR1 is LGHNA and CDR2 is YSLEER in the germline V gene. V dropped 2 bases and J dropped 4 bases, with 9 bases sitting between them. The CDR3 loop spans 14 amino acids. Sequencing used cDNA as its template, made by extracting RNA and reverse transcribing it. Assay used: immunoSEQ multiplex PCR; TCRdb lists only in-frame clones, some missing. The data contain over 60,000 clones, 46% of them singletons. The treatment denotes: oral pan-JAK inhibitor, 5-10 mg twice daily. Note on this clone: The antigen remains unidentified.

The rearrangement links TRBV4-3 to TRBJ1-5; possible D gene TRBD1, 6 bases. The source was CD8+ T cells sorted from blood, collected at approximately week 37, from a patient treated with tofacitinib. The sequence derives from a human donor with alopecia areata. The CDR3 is CASSQRGDNQPQHF. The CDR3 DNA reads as TGCGCCAGCAGCCAAAGGGGGGATAATCAGCCCCAGCATTTT.